Listed below are T cell receptor beta chains from one sample, sequenced in a study of cytomegalovirus exposure and HLA in healthy donors. TCRdb's copy holds only in-frame clones and misses some; the assay was immunoSEQ multiplex PCR. The sample includes approximately 150,000 clones, approximately 80% of them seen just once. Sequenced input: PBMCs. The receptors come from a man between 25 and 39 years old in good health and CMV-seronegative. The CDR3 runs from the conserved cysteine through the conserved F or W. Fields, in order: D gene, J gene, V gene, clone size, CDR3 DNA, CDR3 protein. The D gene is left open where the match is weak. Size is omitted from some rows. Given values are once, few, many or a class for expanded clones.

NA TRBJ2-7 TRBV30 NA TGTGCCTTGAGACTCATGAGCTCCTACGAGCAGTACTTC CALRLMSSYEQYF
TRBD2 TRBJ2-2 TRBV7-2 few TGTGCCAGCAGCTTAGAGGCTAGCGGGAGAACCGGGGAGCTGTTTTTT CASSLEASGRTGELFF
NA TRBJ1-1 TRBV15 NA TGTGCCACCAGCTACAAAGACAGTTTGGCTTTCTTT CATSYKDSLAFF
NA TRBJ2-5 TRBV25-1 NA TGTGCCAGCGAGAATTGGGCGTACAGCCCGTACCAAGAGACCCAGTACTTC CASENWAYSPYQETQYF
TRBD2 TRBJ2-7 TRBV4-3 NA TGCGCCAGCAGCCATGGGATTAGGACTAGCGGGAGCTCCTACGAGCAGTACTTC CASSHGIRTSGSSYEQYF
TRBD1 TRBJ1-3 TRBV5-1 NA TGCGCCAGTACGACAGGGCCCTTCTCTGGAAACACCATATATTTT CASTTGPFSGNTIYF
NA TRBJ1-4 TRBV27 NA TGTGCCAGCAGTGAACTGAGCTCGAATGAAAAACTGTTTTTT CASSELSSNEKLFF
TRBD1 TRBJ2-5 TRBV9 NA TGTGCCAGCAGCGTAGGGACAGGGGGCGGTGAGACCCAGTACTTC CASSVGTGGGETQYF
NA TRBJ2-6 TRBV9 NA TGTGCCAGCAGCCTGGGTGGGGGCCCAGGCTCTGGGGCCAACGTCCTGACTTTC CASSLGGGPGSGANVLTF
TRBD1 TRBJ1-1 TRBV5-4 NA TGTGCCAGCGGGGGACAGGGAGAAACTGAAGCTTTCTTT CASGGQGETEAFF
TRBD1 TRBJ2-2 TRBV7-7 NA TGTGCTAGCAGCCCTCAGGGGGCCACCGGGGAGCTGTTTTTT CASSPQGATGELFF
NA TRBJ1-6 TRBV19 NA TGTGCCAGTAGGGAAACAGGGTCTTACAATTCACCCCTCCACTTT CASRETGSYNSPLHF
TRBD1 TRBJ1-5 TRBV27 NA TGTGCCAGCAGTTCGCTCCCCGGGACAGGGTACAATCAGCCCCAGCATTTT CASSSLPGTGYNQPQHF
TRBD1 TRBJ2-1 TRBV15 NA TGTGCCACCAGCACCCGGACAGGGTTTATCAATGAGCAGTTCTTC CATSTRTGFINEQFF
TRBD1 TRBJ2-5 TRBV4-3 few TGCGCCAGCAGCCAGTCCCGACAGGGTGTGGAGACCCAGTACTTC CASSQSRQGVETQYF
NA TRBJ1-5 TRBV28 few TGTGCCAGCAGTTTACCCAGGCCCCCAGGGGAAGATCAGCCCCAGCATTTT CASSLPRPPGEDQPQHF
TRBD2 TRBJ2-7 TRBV2 NA TGTGCCAGCGGGATGGGGGGGAGCGTTGACGAGCAGTACTTC CASGMGGSVDEQYF
TRBD1 TRBJ2-1 TRBV9 few TGTGCCAGCAGCGTAGCTTCGGGACAGGGCTTGATTGGGCAGTTCTTC CASSVASGQGLIGQFF
NA TRBJ1-2 TRBV6-5 NA TGTGCCAGCACCACCGGCCCCCGGGATGACTATGGCTACACCTTC CASTTGPRDDYGYTF
TRBD2 TRBJ2-1 TRBV4-3 NA TGCGCCAGCAGCCAGGGTGAGGTGGCTAGCGGGAGTGGGGAGCAGTTCTTC CASSQGEVASGSGEQFF
NA TRBJ2-3 TRBV2 NA TGTGCCAGCAGTCCCACGACTGGCACAGATACGCAGTATTTT CASSPTTGTDTQYF
TRBD1 TRBJ2-7 TRBV27 NA TGTGCCAGCAAGGGGGCAGGGGGCTACGAGCAGTACTTC CASKGAGGYEQYF
TRBD2 TRBJ2-1 TRBV4-1 NA TGCGCCAGCAGCCTTTTAGCGGGGTCCTACAATGAGCAGTTCTTC CASSLLAGSYNEQFF
NA TRBJ2-7 TRBV11-2 NA TGTGCCAGCAGCTTAGACAGCTACGAGCAGTACTTC CASSLDSYEQYF
NA TRBJ2-3 TRBV27 NA TGTGCCAGCAGTTTCGAGTTCACAGATACGCAGTATTTT CASSFEFTDTQYF
NA TRBJ1-1 TRBV11-3 NA TGTGCCAGCAGCTTGGGTCGGGTTGAAGCTTTCTTT CASSLGRVEAFF